This T cell receptor (beta chain) is from a study of blood T cells in healthy people across ages. About this clonotype: No antigen is known for it.

Together with a sample-barcoded 5' primer, a J-beta primer mix was included in a second PCR lasting 7 to 11 cycles. A template-switch adaptor containing 12 random nucleotides labeled each cDNA molecule. One entry per CDR3 protein, called by TCRdb with MiXCR from the 5' RACE reads. The sample includes around 320,000 distinct CDR3 sequences, around 29% of them seen just once. The study's findings and limits: Comparison with aged donors showed that long-lived donors had more naive CD4+ cells and higher diversity. Any changes in expanded clonotypes were possibly confounded, as donor CMV status remained unknown.

In each sample, at least 6 million PBMCs were isolated. Losses at the gene ends were 0 bases for V and 2 bases for J; bases not matched to a gene: 0. CDR1 and CDR2 (germline): DFQATT, SNEGSKA (reference sequence). This CDR3 has 14 residues. V and J are TRBV20-1 and TRBJ2-4; TRBD2 matches 8 bases. The source is a woman in her 70s in good health. The specimen sequenced was blood. CDR3 sequence reads: CSARDSGTKNIQYF. CDR3 nucleotide sequence: TGCAGTGCTAGAGATAGCGGGACCAAAAACATTCAGTACTTC.